This is a list of T cell receptor beta chains from one sample in a study of beta chain features in type 1 diabetes. Measured with immunoSEQ multiplex PCR; TCRdb has only the in-frame clones, and not every one. The sample consists of some 290,000 clones, approximately 24% of them appearing once. The sequenced sample was naive CD4+ T cells from blood. The source of these receptors is a woman under 40 with type 1 diabetes. CDR3s include the opening cysteine and the closing phenylalanine or tryptophan. Each record gives: CDR3 protein, CDR3 DNA, clone size, J gene, D gene, V gene. The D gene is left open where the match is weak. The size of a clone is reported for some rows only, either as once, few or many, or as a class for expanded clones.

CDR3aa: CSVEDRGLETQYF
CDR3nt: TGCAGCGTTGAAGACAGGGGGCTGGAGACCCAGTACTTC
abundance: .
j_gene: TRBJ2-5
d_gene: TRBD1
v_gene: TRBV29-1

CDR3aa: CASSFNAGGSNEQYF
CDR3nt: TGCGCCAGCAGCTTCAACGCAGGGGGGAGCAACGAGCAGTACTTC
abundance: few
j_gene: TRBJ2-7
d_gene: .
v_gene: TRBV5-1

CDR3aa: CASSPAGQLYVEKLFF
CDR3nt: TGCGCCAGCAGCCCCGCGGGACAGTTGTATGTGGAAAAACTGTTTTTT
abundance: .
j_gene: TRBJ1-4
d_gene: TRBD1
v_gene: TRBV4-1

CDR3aa: CASSPVGALPEAFF
CDR3nt: TGTGCCAGCTCACCAGTGGGGGCACTGCCTGAAGCTTTCTTT
abundance: .
j_gene: TRBJ1-1
d_gene: .
v_gene: TRBV18

CDR3aa: CASSPGQVKTGELFF
CDR3nt: TGCGCCAGCAGCCCCGGACAGGTCAAAACCGGGGAGCTGTTTTTT
abundance: .
j_gene: TRBJ2-2
d_gene: TRBD1
v_gene: TRBV5-1

CDR3aa: CASSEEGVGDNYGYTF
CDR3nt: TGTGCCAGCAGTGAAGAAGGTGTGGGCGATAACTATGGCTACACCTTC
abundance: .
j_gene: TRBJ1-2
d_gene: .
v_gene: TRBV25-1

CDR3aa: CSAGLNSGANVLTF
CDR3nt: TGCAGCGCCGGACTCAACTCTGGGGCCAACGTCCTGACTTTC
abundance: .
j_gene: TRBJ2-6
d_gene: .
v_gene: TRBV29-1

CDR3aa: CASSLWGQGVSGANVLTF
CDR3nt: TGTGCCAGCAGTTTATGGGGACAGGGGGTCTCTGGGGCCAACGTCCTGACTTTC
abundance: .
j_gene: TRBJ2-6
d_gene: TRBD1
v_gene: TRBV28

CDR3aa: CSVYRRSEPQGKYEQYF
CDR3nt: TGCAGCGTCTACAGGCGAAGCGAACCCCAAGGAAAGTACGAGCAGTACTTC
abundance: .
j_gene: TRBJ2-7
d_gene: .
v_gene: TRBV29-1

CDR3aa: CSVGGGSNQPQHF
CDR3nt: TGCAGCGTTGGGGGGGGTAGCAATCAGCCCCAGCATTTT
abundance: .
j_gene: TRBJ1-5
d_gene: .
v_gene: TRBV29-1

CDR3aa: CASRETGSDTEAFF
CDR3nt: TGTGCCAGCAGGGAGACAGGGTCCGACACTGAAGCTTTCTTT
abundance: .
j_gene: TRBJ1-1
d_gene: TRBD1
v_gene: TRBV7-9

CDR3aa: CASSQLSTGGTEAFF
CDR3nt: TGCGCCAGCAGCCAACTCTCGACAGGGGGCACTGAAGCTTTCTTT
abundance: .
j_gene: TRBJ1-1
d_gene: TRBD1
v_gene: TRBV4-1

CDR3aa: CASSWTAGPETQYF
CDR3nt: TGTGCCAGCAGTTGGACTGCCGGCCCAGAGACCCAGTACTTC
abundance: few
j_gene: TRBJ2-5
d_gene: .
v_gene: TRBV2

CDR3aa: CATSGGGADTQYF
CDR3nt: TGTGCCACCTCCGGCGGGGGCGCAGATACGCAGTATTTT
abundance: .
j_gene: TRBJ2-3
d_gene: .
v_gene: TRBV7-3

CDR3aa: CASSQSRGNTIYF
CDR3nt: TGCGCCAGCAGTCAATCGAGAGGAAACACCATATATTTT
abundance: .
j_gene: TRBJ1-3
d_gene: .
v_gene: TRBV23-1

CDR3aa: CASSSSAGQGVSF
CDR3nt: TGTGCCAGCAGCTCGTCGGCAGGGCAGGGTGTATCCTTC
abundance: .
j_gene: TRBJ1-2
d_gene: .
v_gene: TRBV7-9

CDR3aa: CSISMEASLTMGYTF
CDR3nt: TGCAGCATTTCGATGGAGGCTAGTCTAACTATGGGCTACACCTTC
abundance: few
j_gene: TRBJ1-2
d_gene: .
v_gene: TRBV29-1

CDR3aa: CASSELAGGGLYNEQFF
CDR3nt: TGTGCCAGCAGTGAACTAGCGGGAGGTGGGCTCTACAATGAGCAGTTCTTC
abundance: few
j_gene: TRBJ2-1
d_gene: TRBD2
v_gene: TRBV25-1

CDR3aa: CSVSTGEDYGYTF
CDR3nt: TGCAGCGTTTCGACAGGGGAGGACTATGGCTACACCTTC
abundance: .
j_gene: TRBJ1-2
d_gene: TRBD1
v_gene: TRBV29-1

CDR3aa: CASSLERQSETQYF
CDR3nt: TGTGCCAGCAGCTTAGAGAGGCAGTCAGAGACCCAGTACTTC
abundance: few
j_gene: TRBJ2-5
d_gene: .
v_gene: TRBV11-2

CDR3aa: CASSNEQITYEQYF
CDR3nt: TGCGCCAGCAGCAATGAACAGATAACCTACGAGCAGTACTTC
abundance: .
j_gene: TRBJ2-7
d_gene: .
v_gene: TRBV5-1

CDR3aa: CASSLTSGSWGEQYF
CDR3nt: TGTGCCAGCAGCCTCACTAGCGGGAGTTGGGGCGAGCAGTACTTC
abundance: .
j_gene: TRBJ2-7
d_gene: TRBD2
v_gene: TRBV7-2

CDR3aa: CASKARGANEKLFF
CDR3nt: TGTGCCAGTAAAGCCAGGGGCGCTAATGAAAAACTGTTTTTT
abundance: few
j_gene: TRBJ1-4
d_gene: .
v_gene: TRBV19

CDR3aa: CASSFSRGYNEQFF
CDR3nt: TGTGCCAGCAGTTTCAGCCGGGGCTACAATGAGCAGTTCTTC
abundance: .
j_gene: TRBJ2-1
d_gene: .
v_gene: TRBV28

CDR3aa: CASSSRGYGSTNEKLFF
CDR3nt: TGTGCCAGCAGCTCCAGAGGGTACGGCTCAACTAATGAAAAACTGTTTTTT
abundance: .
j_gene: TRBJ1-4
d_gene: .
v_gene: TRBV7-2

CDR3aa: CASSPTRGGDYEQYF
CDR3nt: TGTGCCAGCAGCCCGACTCGGGGCGGGGACTACGAGCAGTACTTC
abundance: few
j_gene: TRBJ2-7
d_gene: .
v_gene: TRBV7-6

CDR3aa: CSVGQGAGAEAFF
CDR3nt: TGCAGCGTTGGACAGGGGGCAGGCGCTGAAGCTTTCTTT
abundance: .
j_gene: TRBJ1-1
d_gene: TRBD1
v_gene: TRBV29-1

CDR3aa: CASSSPGSYGYTF
CDR3nt: TGTGCCAGCAGTTCTCCAGGCTCATATGGCTACACCTTC
abundance: .
j_gene: TRBJ1-2
d_gene: .
v_gene: TRBV28

CDR3aa: CAWSGGTGYNSPLHF
CDR3nt: TGTGCCTGGAGTGGCGGGACAGGCTATAATTCACCCCTCCACTTT
abundance: .
j_gene: TRBJ1-6
d_gene: TRBD1
v_gene: TRBV30

CDR3aa: CSAATSGRFDGELFF
CDR3nt: TGCAGCGCCGCGACTAGCGGGAGATTTGACGGGGAGCTGTTTTTT
abundance: .
j_gene: TRBJ2-2
d_gene: TRBD2
v_gene: TRBV29-1

CDR3aa: CASSYEGSGTDTQYF
CDR3nt: TGTGCCAGCAGTTACGAGGGTAGCGGCACAGATACGCAGTATTTT
abundance: .
j_gene: TRBJ2-3
d_gene: .
v_gene: TRBV6-6

CDR3aa: CASSRGTAKETQYF
CDR3nt: TGTGCCAGCAGCCGCGGGACAGCCAAAGAGACCCAGTACTTC
abundance: .
j_gene: TRBJ2-5
d_gene: .
v_gene: TRBV11-3

CDR3aa: CSGAVGEETQYF
CDR3nt: TGCAGCGGGGCCGTAGGTGAGGAGACCCAGTACTTC
abundance: .
j_gene: TRBJ2-5
d_gene: .
v_gene: TRBV29-1

CDR3aa: CASSLNWGTTGELFF
CDR3nt: TGTGCCAGCAGCTTAAACTGGGGGACAACCGGGGAGCTGTTTTTT
abundance: few
j_gene: TRBJ2-2
d_gene: .
v_gene: TRBV7-3

CDR3aa: CASSPGQGVNYGYTF
CDR3nt: TGTGCCAGCAGCCCCGGACAGGGGGTTAACTATGGCTACACCTTC
abundance: few
j_gene: TRBJ1-2
d_gene: TRBD1
v_gene: TRBV6-5

CDR3aa: CASSLGLYREQYF
CDR3nt: TGTGCCAGCAGCTTAGGTTTGTACCGGGAGCAGTACTTC
abundance: .
j_gene: TRBJ2-7
d_gene: .
v_gene: TRBV7-2

CDR3aa: CASSPPEGNQPQHF
CDR3nt: TGTGCCAGCAGCCCCCCCGAGGGCAATCAGCCCCAGCATTTT
abundance: .
j_gene: TRBJ1-5
d_gene: .
v_gene: TRBV16

CDR3aa: CASSRHERDMGREFF
CDR3nt: TGCGCCAGCAGCCGGCACGAGCGGGATATGGGTCGGGAGTTCTTC
abundance: few
j_gene: TRBJ2-1
d_gene: TRBD2
v_gene: TRBV4-1

CDR3aa: CSVGLAEKAFSYEQYF
CDR3nt: TGCAGCGTTGGGCTAGCGGAGAAAGCCTTCTCCTACGAGCAGTACTTC
abundance: .
j_gene: TRBJ2-7
d_gene: TRBD2
v_gene: TRBV29-1

CDR3aa: CASRRYSDYEQYF
CDR3nt: TGTGCCAGCAGGCGATACAGTGACTACGAGCAGTACTTC
abundance: .
j_gene: TRBJ2-7
d_gene: .
v_gene: TRBV6-5

CDR3aa: CASSAGTGDYEQYF
CDR3nt: TGTGCCAGCAGTGCCGGGACAGGGGACTACGAGCAGTACTTC
abundance: .
j_gene: TRBJ2-7
d_gene: TRBD1
v_gene: TRBV28

CDR3aa: CSSEGGGETQYF
CDR3nt: TGCAGCTCGGAGGGCGGTGGGGAGACCCAGTACTTC
abundance: .
j_gene: TRBJ2-5
d_gene: .
v_gene: TRBV29-1

CDR3aa: CASRLAGERNEQFF
CDR3nt: TGTGCCAGCAGACTAGCGGGAGAGCGGAATGAGCAGTTCTTC
abundance: .
j_gene: TRBJ2-1
d_gene: TRBD2
v_gene: TRBV11-2

CDR3aa: CASSIRGQNYNEQFF
CDR3nt: TGTGCCAGCAGCATACGCGGTCAGAACTACAATGAGCAGTTCTTC
abundance: .
j_gene: TRBJ2-1
d_gene: .
v_gene: TRBV5-4

CDR3aa: CASSTLGTARGETQYF
CDR3nt: TGCGCCAGCAGCACCCTCGGTACGGCTCGGGGAGAGACCCAGTACTTC
abundance: .
j_gene: TRBJ2-5
d_gene: .
v_gene: TRBV5-1

CDR3aa: CASSSGLAAYEQYF
CDR3nt: TGTGCCAGCTCATCAGGACTAGCCGCCTACGAGCAGTACTTC
abundance: .
j_gene: TRBJ2-7
d_gene: TRBD2
v_gene: TRBV18